This TCR beta chain appears in the sequencing data of a study of T cells in Graves' hyperthyroidism and ophthalmopathy. Amplification yielded TCR beta CDR3 regions, with RNA transcripts as the source. TCR CDR3 underwent first-round RT-PCR with the HTBI primer set. TCRdb reprocessed the multiplex PCR reads with MiXCR, giving one entry per CDR3 protein. The sample holds roughly 520,000 distinct CDR3 sequences, approximately 24% seen once. This clonotype was seen more than once but under ten times. Disease duration was under 3 months in the ophthalmopathy patients, who also had a Clinical Activity Score of at least 3 and a NOSPECS grade of at least 4. Uncontrolled infections, other autoimmune diseases, pregnancy or lactation led to exclusion of patients. Based on clinical symptoms, serum thyroxine and TRAb, thyroid ultrasound and orbital computed tomography, diagnoses were reached. Fresh peripheral blood, around 9.3 ml, was the source of the PBMCs.

This CDR3 has 15 amino acids. Trimming cost V 8 bases and J 6 bases; bases outside gene matches: 14. The chain couples TRBV12-3 or TRBV12-4 to TRBJ2-7; TRBD1 matches at 9 bases. The TCR sequence derives from a woman in her 30s with Graves' ophthalmopathy. Material: blood. In DNA, the CDR3 is TGTGCCAGCCGAACCGGGGACAGGGATATGGCCGAGCAGTACTTC. This codes for CASRTGDRDMAEQYF.